This entry is about one T cell receptor beta chain. Its cognate antigen is unknown. This entry comes from a study of OX40 agonist ivuxolimab in advanced cancers. Study-level information: Three patients had partial responses: one hepatocellular carcinoma, two cutaneous melanoma. Findings of the study overall: CD4+ T cells averaged fewer expanded clones than CD8+ T cells.

The CDR3 has 15 amino acids. After removal of 4 bases from V and 7 bases from J, the junction contained 9 bases not matched to a gene. Germline V gene lookup returns CDR1 SEHNR and CDR2 FQNEAQ (reference sequence). Clones were sequenced by immunoSEQ multiplex PCR, and TCRdb holds only the in-frame ones, with some missing. The top ten clones hold under 15% of a sample with some 43,000 clones, around 85% of them seen once. V is TRBV7-9 and J is TRBJ1-2, with TRBD1 identical over 10 bases. The origin of this receptor is an adult with an advanced solid tumor such as melanoma, head and neck, liver or kidney cancer. The sample was CD4+ or CD8+ T cells sorted from blood, taken in a trial of the OX40 agonist ivuxolimab. CDR3 nucleotides: TGTGCCAGCAGCTCCCCGAGACAGGGGGCGGGTGGCTACACCTTC. Translating gives CASSSPRQGAGGYTF.